This entry is about one T cell receptor (beta chain). Assay: immunoSEQ multiplex PCR; the TCRdb copy retains only in-frame clones and omits some. The sample holds 30,000 or so clones, 90% seen once. The data belong to a study of blood T cell repertoires in COVID-19. Sequenced: peripheral blood. The sequence was collected from a man between 65 and 79 years old with active or convalescent COVID-19.

Here the CDR3 reads CASSNSGTGGDDEQFF. The CDR3 DNA is TGTGCCAGCAGCAATTCCGGGACAGGGGGGGATGATGAGCAGTTCTTC. The chain combines TRBV21-1 with TRBJ2-1; the table's D call TRBD1 went unverified against the DNA. TRBV21-1 is reported as a pseudogene. The CDR3 runs 16 residues.